This T cell receptor beta chain is drawn from a study of T cells in Graves' hyperthyroidism and ophthalmopathy. Findings of the study overall: Most thyroid clonotypes expanded above 0.001 appeared in blood too. Separation of ophthalmopathy from stable hyperthyroidism was achieved by a 13 V-J model.

This clonotype was recorded at least ten times. Its antigen is undetermined. RNA transcripts yielded amplified TCR beta CDR3 regions. Using the HTBI primer set, a first-round RT-PCR was run on the TCR CDR3. From the multiplex PCR reads, TCRdb called clonotypes with MiXCR, one entry per CDR3 protein. The sample yields 640,000 or so distinct CDR3 sequences, approximately 14% seen once. Germline V CDR1 and CDR2: MDHEN, SYDVKM. The junction had 6 bases not matched to a gene; V was cut back by 8 bases and J by 8 bases. This CDR3 comprises 12 residues. In making diagnoses, clinical symptoms, serum thyroxine and TRAb, thyroid ultrasound and orbital computed tomography were all used. Roughly 9.1 ml of fresh peripheral blood supplied the PBMCs.

The V gene is TRBV28, the J gene TRBJ2-7, with 10 positions matching TRBD1. The receptor comes from a woman in her thirties or forties with Graves' ophthalmopathy. Sequencing used blood. The CDR3 DNA is TGTGCCAGCCGGGGGACAGGGGATCAGCAGTACTTC. It specifies CASRGTGDQQYF.